This TCR beta chain was captured in a study of CD8+ T cells in alopecia areata. Reverse transcribed after extraction, RNA yielded cDNA as the sequencing template. Profiled with immunoSEQ multiplex PCR; TCRdb holds only in-frame clones, not every one. The sample consists of 130,000 or so clones, roughly 57% of them appearing once. As to treatment: oral pan-JAK inhibitor, 5-10 mg twice daily. Both peripheral blood and punch biopsies of lesional scalp skin were obtained from patients who had alopecia areata. The CDR3 has 14 amino acids. The germline V and J ends were trimmed by 1 base and 5 bases, with 12 bases remaining between them. The germline V gene has CDR1 MGHRA and CDR2 YSYEKL.

The origin of this receptor is a human donor with alopecia areata. The genes are TRBV4-1 and TRBJ2-7, with D possibly TRBD1 on 5 matching bases. This sample comprised CD4+ T cells sorted from blood, obtained at week 4, from a patient treated with tofacitinib. The CDR3 loop reads CASSQVGRADEQYF. CDR3 bases: TGCGCCAGCAGCCAAGTTGGCAGGGCCGACGAGCAGTACTTC.